A single sample gave rise to the 5 T cell receptor beta chains below, sequenced in a study of T cells after yellow fever vaccination. TCRdb itself ran the 5' RACE reads through MiXCR, one entry per CDR3 protein. The data hold 300,000 to 350,000 distinct CDR3 sequences, with 3.5% to 4.5% observed a single time. Source: PBMCs, taken 15 days after the yellow fever booster vaccination. The receptors derive from a man between 18 and 29 years old who received the YFV17D yellow fever vaccine.

The chain combines TRBV5-1 with TRBJ1-1; possible D gene TRBD1, 5 bases. The CDR3 loop spans 15 amino acids. Germline V gives CDR1 SGHRS, CDR2 YFSETQ. Deletions cut 1 base from V and 1 base from J, with 11 bases between. CDR3: CASSLSPGPNTEAFF. CDR3 DNA sequence: TGCGCCAGCAGCTTGTCCCCGGGACCGAACACTGAAGCTTTCTTT.

This clonotype showed up many times. The V and J genes are TRBV20-1 and TRBJ2-7; the match to TRBD2 covers 7 bases. From germline, CDR1 is DFQATT and CDR2 SNEGSKA (reference sequence). This CDR3 has 15 residues. Trimming removed 0 bases from V and 1 base from J; junction bases left unmatched: 6. The CDR3 sequence is CSARDVRGESYEQYV. For the CDR3, the DNA is TGCAGTGCTAGAGATGTCCGGGGGGAATCCTACGAGCAGTACGTC.

The chain couples TRBV11-2 to TRBJ2-7, with unresolved D. Trimming took 2 bases from V and 11 from J, leaving 19 bases between them. The CDR3 runs to 14 residues. CDR1 is SGHAT, CDR2 FQNNGV, per germline. Written as DNA, the CDR3 is TGTGCCAGCAGCTTATCCGGGCCGGTCAATTCGGAGTACTTC. Its translation: CASSLSGPVNSEYF.

This clonotype was detected ten times or more. The J gene is TRBJ1-1, the V gene TRBV7-9; D may be TRBD1 (5 bases). V gave up 0 bases and J gave up 6 bases, with 8 bases separating them. CDR3 length equals 13 residues. CDR1 is SEHNR, CDR2 FQNEAQ, per germline (reference sequence). The CDR3 loop is CASSLAGVAEAFF. CDR3 coding DNA: TGTGCCAGCAGCTTAGCAGGGGTCGCTGAAGCTTTCTTT.

The chain recombines TRBV7-2 with TRBJ2-5; D unresolved. Germline V lookup: CDR1 SGHTA, CDR2 FQGNSA. The CDR3 runs 15 residues. V was pared by 3 bases and J by 5 bases, with 16 bases between. CDR3: CASSFGWLNPETQYF. In DNA, the CDR3 is TGTGCCAGCAGCTTCGGGTGGTTAAACCCGGAGACCCAGTACTTC.